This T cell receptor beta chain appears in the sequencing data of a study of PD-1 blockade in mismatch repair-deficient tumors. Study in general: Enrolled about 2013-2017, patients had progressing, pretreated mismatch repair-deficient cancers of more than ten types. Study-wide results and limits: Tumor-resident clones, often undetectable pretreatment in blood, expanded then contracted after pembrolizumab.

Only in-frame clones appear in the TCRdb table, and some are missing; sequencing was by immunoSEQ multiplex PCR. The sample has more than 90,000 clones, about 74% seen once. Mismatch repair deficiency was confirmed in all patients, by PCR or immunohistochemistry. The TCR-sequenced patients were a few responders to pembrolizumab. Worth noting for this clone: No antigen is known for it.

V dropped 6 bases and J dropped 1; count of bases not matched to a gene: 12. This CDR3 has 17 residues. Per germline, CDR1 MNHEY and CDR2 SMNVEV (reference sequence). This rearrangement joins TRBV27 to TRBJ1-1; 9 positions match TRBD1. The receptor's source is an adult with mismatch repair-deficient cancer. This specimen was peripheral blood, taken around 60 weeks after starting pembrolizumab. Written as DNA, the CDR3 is TGTGCCAGCAGGAAAGATTGGACAGGGGTAAGGAACACTGAAGCTTTCTTT. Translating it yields CASRKDWTGVRNTEAFF.